This entry lists 5 T cell receptor beta chains sequenced from one sample in a study of OX40 agonist ivuxolimab in advanced cancers. Repertoires were generated with immunoSEQ multiplex PCR, while TCRdb's copy carries only in-frame clones and drops some. Of tens of thousands of clones in the sample, 75% to 90% are singletons; the top ten hold 6.5% to 8%. The source material was CD4+ or CD8+ T cells sorted from blood, sampled in a trial of the OX40 agonist ivuxolimab. These receptors were taken from an adult with an advanced solid tumor such as melanoma, head and neck, liver or kidney cancer.

The rearrangement joins TRBV2 to TRBJ2-3; TRBD2 matches 12 bases. Unmatched junction bases numbered 8, after V lost 5 bases and J lost 5 bases. The CDR3 has 16 amino acids. CDR1 and CDR2 (germline): SNHLY, FYNNEI. CDR3 sequence: CASSQGLAGAIDTQYF. In DNA form, the CDR3 reads TGTGCCAGCAGTCAGGGACTAGCGGGTGCGATAGATACGCAGTATTTT.

The V call is TRBV9, the J call TRBJ1-2, with TRBD1 identical over 7 bases. Unmatched junction bases numbered 7, after V lost 3 bases and J lost 11 bases. Germline loops: CDR1 SGDLS, CDR2 YYNGEE. The CDR3 has 12 residues. For the CDR3, the DNA is TGTGCCAGCAGCGCCCTTGACAGGGAATACACCTTC. This encodes CASSALDREYTF.

The chain recombines TRBV10-3 with TRBJ1-2; a possible D gene is TRBD1 (6 bases). Germline CDR1 ENHRY, CDR2 SYGVKD. The CDR3 runs to 14 residues. V lost 3 bases and J lost 0, with 8 bases in between. CDR3 in amino acids: CAISEAGANYGYTF. The CDR3 DNA follows: TGTGCCATCAGTGAAGCAGGGGCTAACTATGGCTACACCTTC.

This clone has only a few counts. J is TRBJ2-4 and V is TRBV5-6; 10 bases are a match to TRBD1. The J segment lost 4 bases and the V segment lost 4 bases, leaving 5 bases of the junction unmatched. This CDR3 comprises 15 residues. Germline-derived CDR1 and CDR2 are SGHDT and YYEEEE. The CDR3 DNA sequence: TGTGCCAGCAGCACCGTGGACAGGGGGAAAAACATTCAGTACTTC. Translation: CASSTVDRGKNIQYF.

V usage is TRBV6-4 and J usage is TRBJ2-5; the D gene is possibly TRBD1 (5 bases). The tail of the sequence fits TRBJ2-7 better, so the J call may be wrong. CDR3 size: 16 residues. CDR1 and CDR2 (germline): MRHNA, SNTAGT. The CDR3 sequence: CASIGAAWEPNYEQYF. The CDR3 nucleotides read TGTGCCAGCATTGGGGCAGCCTGGGAACCTAACTACGAGCAGTACTTC.